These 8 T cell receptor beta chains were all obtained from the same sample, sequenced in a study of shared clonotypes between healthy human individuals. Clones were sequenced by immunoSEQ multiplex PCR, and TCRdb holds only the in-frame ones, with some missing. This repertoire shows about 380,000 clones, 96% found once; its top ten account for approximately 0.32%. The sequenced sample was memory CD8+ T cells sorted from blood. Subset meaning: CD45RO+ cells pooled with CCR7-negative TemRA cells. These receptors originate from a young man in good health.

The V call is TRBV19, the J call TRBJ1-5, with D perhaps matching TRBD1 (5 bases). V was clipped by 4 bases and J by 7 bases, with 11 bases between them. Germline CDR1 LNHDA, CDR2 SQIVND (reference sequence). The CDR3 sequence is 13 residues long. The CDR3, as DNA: TGTGCCAGTAGTACCAGGGTTGAACAGCCCCAGCATTTT. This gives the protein CASSTRVEQPQHF.

CDR3 protein: CASRREVKVGNTEAFF. The CDR3 coding sequence is TGTGCCAGCAGGCGCGAGGTTAAGGTGGGGAACACTGAAGCTTTCTTT. The chain employs TRBV2 and TRBJ1-1; D gene ambiguous. V was trimmed by 6 bases and J by 1 base, leaving 18 bases between them. Germline CDR1 reads SNHLY; CDR2 reads FYNNEI. This CDR3 has 16 residues.

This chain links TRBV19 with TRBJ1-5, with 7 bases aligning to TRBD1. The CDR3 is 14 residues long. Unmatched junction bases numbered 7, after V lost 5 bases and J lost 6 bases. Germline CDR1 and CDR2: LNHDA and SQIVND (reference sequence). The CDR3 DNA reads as TGTGCCAGTAGTGTTAGACAGGGTGCTCAGCCCCAGCATTTT. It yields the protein CASSVRQGAQPQHF.

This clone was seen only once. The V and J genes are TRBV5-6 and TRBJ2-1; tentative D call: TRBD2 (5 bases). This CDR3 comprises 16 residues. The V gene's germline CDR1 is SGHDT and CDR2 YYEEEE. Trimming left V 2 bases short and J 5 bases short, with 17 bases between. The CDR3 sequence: CASSFGSGSGHNEQFF. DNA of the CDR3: TGTGCCAGCAGCTTCGGATCGGGGAGTGGGCACAATGAGCAGTTCTTC.

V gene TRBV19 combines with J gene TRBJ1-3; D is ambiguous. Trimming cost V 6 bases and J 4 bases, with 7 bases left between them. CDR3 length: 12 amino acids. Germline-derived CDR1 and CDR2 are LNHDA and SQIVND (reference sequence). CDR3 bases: TGTGCCAGTAGGGAGCGCGGAAACACCATATATTTT. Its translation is CASRERGNTIYF.

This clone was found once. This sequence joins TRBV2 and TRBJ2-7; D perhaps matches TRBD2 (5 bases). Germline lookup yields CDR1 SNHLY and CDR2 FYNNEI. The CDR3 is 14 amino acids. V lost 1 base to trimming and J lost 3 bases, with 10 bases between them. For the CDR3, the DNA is TGTGCCAGCAGTGAAGAAAACGGGATCTACGAGCAGTACTTC. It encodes CASSEENGIYEQYF.

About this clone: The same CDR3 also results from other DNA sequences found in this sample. This chain's CDR3 is CAWSVGTSGYNEQFF. CDR3 nucleotides: TGTGCCTGGAGTGTAGGGACTAGCGGCTACAATGAGCAGTTCTTC. This sequence joins TRBV30 and TRBJ2-1; TRBD2 agrees at 11 bases. Germline V CDR1 and CDR2: GTSNPN, SVGIG (reference sequence). CDR3 length: 15 amino acids. J lost 3 bases, V lost 0 bases, and 1 base had no gene match.

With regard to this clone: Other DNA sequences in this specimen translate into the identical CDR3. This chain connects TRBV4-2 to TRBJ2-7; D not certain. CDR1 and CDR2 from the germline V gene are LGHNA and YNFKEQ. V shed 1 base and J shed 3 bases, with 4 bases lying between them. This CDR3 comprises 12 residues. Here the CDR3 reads CASSQGGYEQYF. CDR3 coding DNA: TGTGCCAGCAGCCAAGGTGGCTACGAGCAGTACTTC.